This is a list of T cell receptor beta chains from one sample in a study of cytotoxic CD8 clonotypes in ibrutinib-treated CLL. Libraries were prepared by immunoSEQ multiplex PCR; TCRdb keeps only in-frame clonotypes and omits some of them. Of roughly 160,000 clones in the sample, roughly four fifths were seen once. Source: PBMCs, taken after 12 months of ibrutinib treatment. These receptors were taken from a human donor with chronic lymphocytic leukemia. Both conserved end residues are part of each CDR3. The order of the fields is D gene, V gene, clone size, J gene, CDR3 length, CDR3 DNA, CDR3 protein. D genes are given only for firm matches. The size field is filled for only some rows; it gives once, few, many or a size class.

TRBD2,TRBV4-2,.,TRBJ2-3,16,TGTGCCAGCAGCCAAGGCAACAGCGGGGGCACAGATACGCAGTATTTT,CASSQGNSGGTDTQYF
TRBD2,TRBV28,.,TRBJ2-1,14,TGTGCCAGCAGTTTGACTAGCCTCCATAATGAGCAGTTCTTC,CASSLTSLHNEQFF
.,TRBV28,.,TRBJ1-4,16,TGTGCCAGCACCCCCCCTGGGCAGGGGAGTCGGGAAAAACTGTTTTTT,CASTPPGQGSREKLFF
TRBD2,TRBV7-7,.,TRBJ2-1,14,TGTGCTAGCAGCTTAGAAGCGGGAGGAAATGAGCAGTTCTTC,CASSLEAGGNEQFF
.,TRBV7-8,once,TRBJ1-2,13,TGTGCCAGCAGCTTCGACAGAAGCTATGGCTACACCTTC,CASSFDRSYGYTF
.,TRBV27,.,TRBJ2-7,15,TGTGCCAGCAGTTTTACAGGTCTAGCGACCTACGAGCAGTACTTC,CASSFTGLATYEQYF
TRBD1,TRBV19,.,TRBJ2-7,15,TGTGCCAGTAGACCCGGGACAGGCGGCTCCTACGAGCAGTACTTC,CASRPGTGGSYEQYF
.,TRBV5-6,few,TRBJ1-2,14,TGTGCCAGCAGCTTGGGTGGGGATTACTATGGCTACACCTTC,CASSLGGDYYGYTF
.,TRBV7-9,.,TRBJ2-7,13,TGTGCCAGCAGCTTGGCAGCCCCTTACGAGCAGTACTTC,CASSLAAPYEQYF
.,TRBV4-1,.,TRBJ2-7,14,TGCGCCAGCAGCCAACAGCTCTCTACCTACGAGCAGTACTTC,CASSQQLSTYEQYF
TRBD1,TRBV7-8,.,TRBJ1-5,17,TGTGCCAGCAGCTTATTACCGGGACAGTTGGTGCGGCAGCCCCAGCATTTT,CASSLLPGQLVRQPQHF
TRBD1,TRBV19,.,TRBJ1-3,16,TGTGCCAGCTGGGACAGGTATTCTACTTATGGAAACACCATATATTTT,CASWDRYSTYGNTIYF
.,TRBV5-8,once,TRBJ2-7,15,TGTGCCAGCAGCCTCGGGACCTACAGCTCCTACGAGCAGTACTTC,CASSLGTYSSYEQYF
TRBD1,TRBV7-6,once,TRBJ2-7,15,TGTGCCAGCAGCCCGGGGACAGCCCCGACCTACGAGCAGTACTTC,CASSPGTAPTYEQYF
TRBD1,TRBV6-4,.,TRBJ1-2,17,TGTGCCAGCAGGAGGTTTTCCGGGACAGGGGATAACTATGGCTACACCTTC,CASRRFSGTGDNYGYTF
.,TRBV7-2,.,TRBJ2-5,15,TGTGCCAGCAGCGGAGTCGGGGGAAACCAAGAGACCCAGTACTTC,CASSGVGGNQETQYF
.,TRBV30,.,TRBJ1-1,13,TGTGCCTGGACTCGGCGTTTGGGCACTGAAGCTTTCTTT,CAWTRRLGTEAFF
.,TRBV7-9,.,TRBJ2-1,14,TGTGCCAGCAGCTCCAGCTCGCGGTTCGATGAGCAGTTCTTC,CASSSSSRFDEQFF
.,TRBV5-1,.,TRBJ2-3,13,TGCGCCAGCAGCTTCTATGGGGGAGATACGCAGTATTTT,CASSFYGGDTQYF
TRBD1,TRBV5-4,.,TRBJ2-1,15,TGTGCCAGCAGCTCCAGGACAGGGCAGGGAAATGAGCAGTTCTTC,CASSSRTGQGNEQFF
TRBD1,TRBV28,once,TRBJ1-2,16,TGTGCCAGCAGCCCACCTGGGGACAGGGGCTACTATGGCTACACCTTC,CASSPPGDRGYYGYTF
.,TRBV5-1,.,TRBJ2-2,14,TGCGCCAGCAGCTCGGCTACAAACACCGGGGAGCTGTTTTTT,CASSSATNTGELFF
TRBD1,TRBV5-5,.,TRBJ2-2,15,TGTGCCAGCAGCTTGGCAAGGGGGCTAACCGGGGAGCTGTTTTTT,CASSLARGLTGELFF
.,TRBV7-2,.,TRBJ1-5,14,TGTGCCAGCAGCTTAATTGGGGGCAATCAGCCCCAGCATTTT,CASSLIGGNQPQHF
.,TRBV6-6,.,TRBJ2-7,15,TGTGCCAGCAGTTCTCCCTGGACAGAACCCTACGAGCAGTACTTC,CASSSPWTEPYEQYF
TRBD2,TRBV5-1,.,TRBJ2-7,19,TGCGCCAGCAGCTTGTTCAAGTGGCTAGCGGGAGGGCCGGCCTACGAGCAGTACTTC,CASSLFKWLAGGPAYEQYF